Below, one TCR beta chain is given with its context. Its antigen has not been determined. Base qualities were left out, and no much larger clone turns up one base away. The sequencer was an Illumina HiSeq 2000. Multiplex PCR amplification was used to build the TCR beta chain libraries. High-throughput sequencing was used to analyze the amplified TCR beta chain products. TCRdb ran its own pipeline on the public reads, namely fastp trimming at Q25 and MiXCR clone calling, and kept in-frame beta chains. Rows are unified per CDR3 protein, each entry keeping the most common DNA and genes. A total of about 170,000 distinct CDR3 sequences appear in this sample, 33% of them only once. The ten top clones hold about 4.1% of the sample. This record comes from a study of breast tumors, draining lymph nodes, adjacent tissues listed by TCRdb under 2016. A note on the overall study: The study compared TCR beta repertoires across tumor, adjacent nontumor tissue and axillary lymph nodes from breast cancer patients. In human breast cancer, the study set out to evaluate how tumor, surrounding tissue and draining lymph node repertoires relate to one another and whether T cells may move between these sites.

The lymph node samples were taken from the axillary draining lymph nodes of breast cancer patients. The germline V gene (reference sequence) specifies MNHNY as CDR1 and SVGAGI as CDR2. V is shortened by 6 bases, J by 1 base, and the region joining them spans 10 bases. The CDR3 holds 14 amino acids from the cysteine to the phenylalanine. The only DNA kept is the CDR3, 42 bases in frame from the first base. Overall study results and their limits: The data were considered consistent with the idea that most tumor T cells come from the lymph node and then expand in tumor tissue. Tumors showed preferential V and J gene usage, and their T-cell repertoire diversity fell below that of lymph nodes yet above that of nontumor tissue. The conclusion that tumor T cells originate in lymph nodes was presented as consistent with a hypothesis rather than as directly demonstrated. The similarity between tumor and nontumor tissue repertoires was significantly greater in luminal-like breast cancer than in basal-like breast cancer.

The sample was axillary lymph node tissue. The TCR comes from a female donor with breast cancer. Some clones in this sample may be carry-over from other donors' samples. The chain is encoded by TRBV6-6 joined to TRBJ1-5; matching of 6 bases hints at TRBD1 as the D gene. The encoded CDR3 is CASRPTGSNQPQHF. Here is the DNA: TGTGCCAGCAGGCCCACAGGGAGCAATCAGCCCCAGCATTTT.